This TCR beta chain was profiled in a study of T cell repertoires in cytomegalovirus infection. Across the whole study: The public TCR beta signatures pointed to both CMV infection and matching HLA type.

The CDR3 is 15 amino acids. CDR1 is MDHEN and CDR2 is SYDVKM in the germline V gene. Trimming removed 6 bases from V and 8 bases from J, with 20 bases in between. TCRdb analysed the reads with MiXCR anew, one entry per CDR3 protein. The profile shows 740,000 or so distinct CDR3 sequences, about 40% of them singletons. In its sample, this clonotype was seen a few times. Sequencing was carried out using PBMCs. The gene calls are TRBV28 and TRBJ2-1; maybe TRBD2 (6 bases). The source is a human donor in good health (CMV status not recorded). Some clones in this sample may be carry-over from other donors' samples. The DNA of the CDR3 is TGTGCCAGCAGACAACTCCAAGTCGGGGACTATGAGCAGTTCTTC. Translated: CASRQLQVGDYEQFF.